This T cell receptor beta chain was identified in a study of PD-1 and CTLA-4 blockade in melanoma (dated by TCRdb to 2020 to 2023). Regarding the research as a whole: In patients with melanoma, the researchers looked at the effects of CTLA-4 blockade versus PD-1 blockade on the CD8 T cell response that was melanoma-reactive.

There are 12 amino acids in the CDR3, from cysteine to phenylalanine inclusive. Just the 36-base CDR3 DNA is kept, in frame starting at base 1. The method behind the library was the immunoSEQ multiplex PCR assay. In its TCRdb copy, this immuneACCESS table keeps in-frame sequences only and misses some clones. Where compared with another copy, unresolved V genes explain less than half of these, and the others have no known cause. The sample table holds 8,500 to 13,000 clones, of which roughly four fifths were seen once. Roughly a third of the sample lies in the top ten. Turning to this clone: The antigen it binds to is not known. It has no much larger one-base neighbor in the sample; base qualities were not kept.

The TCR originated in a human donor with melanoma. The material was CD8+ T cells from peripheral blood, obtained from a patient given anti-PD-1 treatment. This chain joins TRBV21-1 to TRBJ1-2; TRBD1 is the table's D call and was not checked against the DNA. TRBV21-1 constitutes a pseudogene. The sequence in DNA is TGTGCCAGCCCGAGGAGGCAGGGGGGCTACACCTTC. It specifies CASPRRQGGYTF.